Presented here are 2 T cell receptor beta chains from one specimen sequenced in a study of human T cells and chemical hapten exposure. Time point given: pre-sensitization, week 0. Treatment denoted: therapeutic diphenylcyclopropenone sensitization with weekly scalp DPC. One entry per CDR3 protein results from TCRdb running MiXCR on the RACE reads. The table has about 120,000 distinct CDR3 sequences, around an eighth seen once. The material was whole blood, obtained in connection with sensitization to the hapten diphenylcyclopropenone (DPC). All receptors derive from a woman aged 18-29 years with alopecia areata. Some clones in this sample may be carry-over from other donors' samples.

The rearrangement joins TRBV20-1 to TRBJ1-2; D gene unclear. Trimming removed 8 bases from V and 3 bases from J, with 19 bases in between. Germline CDR1 is DFQATT and CDR2 is SNEGSKA (reference sequence). The CDR3 spans 14 residues. CDR3 residues: CSTLSPAQYYGYTF. The CDR3 bases are TGCAGTACGCTATCACCCGCACAGTACTATGGCTACACCTTC.

To note about this clonotype: A read error is likely, as this CDR3 ends without the conserved phenylalanine or tryptophan. The chain recombines TRBV29-1 with TRBJ1-1; D remains unclear. Trimming took 2 bases from V and 3 from J, leaving 10 bases between them. Germline V CDR1 and CDR2: SQVTM, ANQGSEA. The CDR3 runs 13 residues. CDR3 amino acids: CSVEKGVDTEAFS. The DNA for the CDR3 is TGCAGCGTTGAAAAGGGAGTGGACACTGAAGCTTTCTCT.